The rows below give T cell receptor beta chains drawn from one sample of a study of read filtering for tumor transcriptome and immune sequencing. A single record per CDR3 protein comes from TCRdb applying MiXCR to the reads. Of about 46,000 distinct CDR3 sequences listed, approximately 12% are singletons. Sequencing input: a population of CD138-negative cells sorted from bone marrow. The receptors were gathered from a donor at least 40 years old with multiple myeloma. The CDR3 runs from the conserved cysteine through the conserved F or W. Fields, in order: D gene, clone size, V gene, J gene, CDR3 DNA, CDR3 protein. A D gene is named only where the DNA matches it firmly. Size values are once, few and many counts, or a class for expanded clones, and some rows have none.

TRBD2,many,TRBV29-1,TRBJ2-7,TGCAGCGTTTCTAGCGGGAACTACGAGCAGTACTTC,CSVSSGNYEQYF
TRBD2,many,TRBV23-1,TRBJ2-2,TGCGCCAGCAGTCAATCGGGGGGGGACGGGGAGCTGTTTTTT,CASSQSGGDGELFF
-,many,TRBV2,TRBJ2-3,TGTGCCAGCAGGATCTTTTACACAGATACGCAGTATTTT,CASRIFYTDTQYF
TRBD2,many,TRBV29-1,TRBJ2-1,TGCAGCGTCCTAAGCGGGGAAGGAGGCAATGAGCAGTTCTTC,CSVLSGEGGNEQFF
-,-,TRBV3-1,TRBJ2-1,TGTGCCAGCAGCCAGATAGCCGGTGAGCAGTTCTTC,CASSQIAGEQFF
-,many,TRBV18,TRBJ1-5,TGTGCCAGCTCAGAGGACCGGGGGCCCCAGCATTTT,CASSEDRGPQHF
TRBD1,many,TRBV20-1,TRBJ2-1,TGCAGTGCTCAGTCGGGGCAGGGGGCCGATGAGCAGTTCTTC,CSAQSGQGADEQFF
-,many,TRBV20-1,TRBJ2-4,TGCAGTGCGAAATTCCAGGCCGGAGACATTCAGTACTTC,CSAKFQAGDIQYF
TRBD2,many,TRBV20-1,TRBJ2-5,TGCAGTGTCCCACCGAGCGGGAGCTCCGGGGCAGAGACCCAGTACTTC,CSVPPSGSSGAETQYF
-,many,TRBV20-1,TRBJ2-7,TGCAGTGCTAGCGGGACTTCCTACGAGCAGTACTTC,CSASGTSYEQYF
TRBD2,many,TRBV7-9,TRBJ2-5,TGTGCCAGCAGCTCTACGGGTAGCGGGAGGGCCCAAGAGACCCAGTACTTC,CASSSTGSGRAQETQYF
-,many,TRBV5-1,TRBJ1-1,TGCGCCAGCAGCAACGGCCTTCCCGAAGCTTTCTTT,CASSNGLPEAFF
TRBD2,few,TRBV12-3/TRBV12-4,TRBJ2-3,TGTGCCAGCAGCCCCGCCTCTCCTAGCGGGAGGGCCGCCGGGACAGATACGCAGTATTTT,CASSPASPSGRAAGTDTQYF
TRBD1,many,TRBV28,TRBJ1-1,TGTGCCAGCACTTTAGCAGGGGGTTGGGGGAACACTGAAGCTTTCTTT,CASTLAGGWGNTEAFF
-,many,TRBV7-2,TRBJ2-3,TGTGCCAGCAGCTCTAGCACAGATACGCAGTATTTT,CASSSSTDTQYF
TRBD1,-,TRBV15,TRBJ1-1,TGCGCCACCAGCTTGGGACAGGAAGAGGAGGTGGCTTTCTTC,CATSLGQEEEVAFF
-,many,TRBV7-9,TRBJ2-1,TGTGCCAGCCCTAGCCCCGGGACCCACAATGAGCAGTTCTTC,CASPSPGTHNEQFF
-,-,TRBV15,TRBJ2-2,TGTGCCACCAGCAGAGGGGTAACCGGGGAGCCGTTTTTT,CATSRGVTGEPFF
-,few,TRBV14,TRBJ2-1,TGTGCCAGCAGCCAAGATGGGATTGAGCAGTTCTTC,CASSQDGIEQFF
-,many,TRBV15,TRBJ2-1,TGTGCCACCAGCAGAGATCGGGGCGATGAGCAGTTCTTC,CATSRDRGDEQFF
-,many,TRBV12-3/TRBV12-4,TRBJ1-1,TGTGCCAGCAGTCAATCGGGGGGGCGCTTTGAAGCTTTCTTT,CASSQSGGRFEAFF
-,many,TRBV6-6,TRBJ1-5,TGTGCCAGCAGTTCACATGGGACCGTGCCCCAGCATTTT,CASSSHGTVPQHF
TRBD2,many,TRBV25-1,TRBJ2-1,TGTGCCAGCAGTGGTAGCGGGAGGCGGTACAATGAGCAGTTCTTC,CASSGSGRRYNEQFF
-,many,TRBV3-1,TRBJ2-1,TGTGCCAGCAGCTCTCCTTTGACCGCCTCCCTCAATGAGCAGTTCTTC,CASSSPLTASLNEQFF
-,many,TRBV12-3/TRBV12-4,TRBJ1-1,TGTGCCAGCAGTACGTGGAGGGGGAACACTGAAGCTTTCTTT,CASSTWRGNTEAFF
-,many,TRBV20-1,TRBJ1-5,TGCAGTGCCTCTACCGACGGATTCAATCAGCCCCAGCATTTT,CSASTDGFNQPQHF
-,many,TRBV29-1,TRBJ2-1,TGCAGCATTCGCGAGCAGAGCTCCTACAATGAGCAGTTCTTC,CSIREQSSYNEQFF
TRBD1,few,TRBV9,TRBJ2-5,TGTGCCAGCAGCTCACAACAGGGGCAAGAGACCCAGTACTTC,CASSSQQGQETQYF
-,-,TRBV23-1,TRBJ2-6,TGCGCCAGCAGTCAATCGACCCGGAATGGAGACGGCTCTGGGGCCAACGTCCTGACTTTC,CASSQSTRNGDGSGANVLTF
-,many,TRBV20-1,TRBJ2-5,TGCAGTGCTAGATCTCCAGGGGGCGGGGGCCAAGAGACCCAGTACTTC,CSARSPGGGGQETQYF
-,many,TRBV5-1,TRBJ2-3,TGCGCCAGCAGCTTGGGAGACGGCACAGATACGCAGTATTTT,CASSLGDGTDTQYF
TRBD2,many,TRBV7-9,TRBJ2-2,TGTGCCAGCAGCTCTCCGGCGACTAGCGGGAGGGCCCAGAACACCGGGGAGCTGTTTTTT,CASSSPATSGRAQNTGELFF